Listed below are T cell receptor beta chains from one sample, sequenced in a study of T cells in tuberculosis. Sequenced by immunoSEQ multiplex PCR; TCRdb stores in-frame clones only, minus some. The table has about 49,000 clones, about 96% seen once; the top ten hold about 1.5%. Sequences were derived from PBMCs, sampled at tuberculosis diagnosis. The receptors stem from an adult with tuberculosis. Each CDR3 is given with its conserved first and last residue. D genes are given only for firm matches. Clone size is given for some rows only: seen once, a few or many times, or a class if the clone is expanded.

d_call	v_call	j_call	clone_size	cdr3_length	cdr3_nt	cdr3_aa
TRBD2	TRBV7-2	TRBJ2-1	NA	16	TGTGCCAGCAGCTTAGCCGGGACTAGCGGGTACAATGAGCAGTTCTTC	CASSLAGTSGYNEQFF
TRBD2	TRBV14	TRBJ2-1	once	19	TGTGCCAGCAGCCAAGCCCGAGGAGTAGCGGGAGGTAGCTACAATGAGCAGTTCTTC	CASSQARGVAGGSYNEQFF
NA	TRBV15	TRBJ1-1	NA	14	TGTGCCACCAGCAGAGATCTAGTCAGCACTGAAGCTTTCTTT	CATSRDLVSTEAFF
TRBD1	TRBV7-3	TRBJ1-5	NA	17	TGTGCCAGCAGCTTAATCCCACAGGGGAGTAGCAATCAGCCCCAGCATTTT	CASSLIPQGSSNQPQHF
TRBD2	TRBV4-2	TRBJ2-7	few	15	TGTGCCAGCAGCCAAGGACTAGCGGGCTCCTACGAGCAGTACTTC	CASSQGLAGSYEQYF
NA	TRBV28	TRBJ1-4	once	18	TGTGCCAGCAGTTCTCCAACGGGGGTTCTATCGGGGAATGAAAAACTGTTTTTT	CASSSPTGVLSGNEKLFF
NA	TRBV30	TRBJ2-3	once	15	TGTGCCTGCGACGGGGGAGCGGCTAGCACAGATACGCAGTATTTT	CACDGGAASTDTQYF
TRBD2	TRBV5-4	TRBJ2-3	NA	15	TGTGCCAGCAGCCCGGGACTAGGAACACCAGATACGCAGTATTTT	CASSPGLGTPDTQYF
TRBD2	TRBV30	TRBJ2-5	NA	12	TGTGCCTCCCTAGCGGGCCAAGAGACCCAGTACTTC	CASLAGQETQYF
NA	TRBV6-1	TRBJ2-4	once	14	TGTGCCAGCGGAGATAGCGCCTCAAGAAACATTCAGTACTTC	CASGDSASRNIQYF
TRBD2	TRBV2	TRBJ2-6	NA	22	TGTGCCAGCAGGGCTGGCCTAGCGGGCCACTCCTCTATAAGCTCTGGGGCCAACGTCCTGACTTTC	CASRAGLAGHSSISSGANVLTF
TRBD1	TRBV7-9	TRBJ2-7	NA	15	TGTGCCAGCAGCCAGCCAGGGGACAGGGCGTACGAGCAGTACTTC	CASSQPGDRAYEQYF
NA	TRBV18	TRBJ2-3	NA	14	TGTGCCAGCTCACCATTCGGGGGCACAGATACGCAGTATTTT	CASSPFGGTDTQYF
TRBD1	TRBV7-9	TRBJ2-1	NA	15	TGTGCCAGCAGCTTAGCCCGGACAGGGGATAATGAGCAGTTCTTC	CASSLARTGDNEQFF
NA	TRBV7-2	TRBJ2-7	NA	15	TGTGCCAGCAGCTTAGACGCCTTCTCCGGGAGCGAGCAGTACTTC	CASSLDAFSGSEQYF
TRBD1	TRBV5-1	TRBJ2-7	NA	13	TGCGCCAGCAGTTTCGGACAGGGCGGAGAGCAGTACTTC	CASSFGQGGEQYF
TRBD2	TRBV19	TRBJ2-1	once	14	TGTGCCAGTAACGGACTAGGAGGCTACAATGAGCAGTTCTTC	CASNGLGGYNEQFF
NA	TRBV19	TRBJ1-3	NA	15	TGTGCCAGTAGTGCCGCCCGCTCGACAGGAAACACCATATATTTT	CASSAARSTGNTIYF
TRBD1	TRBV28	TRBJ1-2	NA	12	TGTGCCAGCAGTGGACAGGGCCATGGCTACACCTTC	CASSGQGHGYTF
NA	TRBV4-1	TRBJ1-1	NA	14	TGCGCCAGCAGCCAAGCAGGGGAATATCAAGGGGCTTTCTTT	CASSQAGEYQGAFF
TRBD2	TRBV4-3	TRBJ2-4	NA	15	TGCGCCAGCAGCCAAGATGGCAGCGGGAGGAACATTCAGTACTTC	CASSQDGSGRNIQYF
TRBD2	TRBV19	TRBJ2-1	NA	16	TGTGCCAGTCGCAGCGGGAGGGCCGAACGTGGCAATGAGCAGTTCTTC	CASRSGRAERGNEQFF
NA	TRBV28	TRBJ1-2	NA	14	TGTGCCAGCAGCCATCGGGGGGTGGACTATGGCTACACCTTC	CASSHRGVDYGYTF
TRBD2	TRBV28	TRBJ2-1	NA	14	TGTGCCAGCAACGCAGCGGGAGCAGGCTATGAGCAGTTCTTC	CASNAAGAGYEQFF
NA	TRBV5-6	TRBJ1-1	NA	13	TGTGCCAGCAGCTTGGGTAGGAACACTGAAGCTTTCTTT	CASSLGRNTEAFF
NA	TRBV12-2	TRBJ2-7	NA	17	TGTGCAAGTCGCTTAGGCCCCACGCGGGGGGCAAGGGACGAGCAGTACTTC	CASRLGPTRGARDEQYF
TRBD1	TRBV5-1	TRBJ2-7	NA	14	TGCGCCAGCAGCTTACCGGGACAGGGGAGCGAGCAGTACTTC	CASSLPGQGSEQYF
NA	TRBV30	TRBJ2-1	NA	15	TGTGCCTGGAGTCGGACTTTTAGCTCCTACAATGAGCAGTTCTTC	CAWSRTFSSYNEQFF
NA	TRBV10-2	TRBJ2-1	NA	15	TGCGCCAGCAGTCCCGTTCTCGCGGAATACAATGAGCAGTTCTTC	CASSPVLAEYNEQFF
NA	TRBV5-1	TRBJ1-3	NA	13	TGCGCCAGCAGCTCCGGGGTTGGAAACACCATATATTTT	CASSSGVGNTIYF
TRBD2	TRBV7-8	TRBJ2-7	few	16	TGTGCCAGCACCGGAGAGAGGACTAGCGGGAACTACGAGCAGTACTTC	CASTGERTSGNYEQYF
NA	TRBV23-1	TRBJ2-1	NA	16	TGCGCCAGCAGTCAAACCCCGGCCGTGACAGACAATGAGCAGTTCTTC	CASSQTPAVTDNEQFF
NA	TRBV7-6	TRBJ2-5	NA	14	TGTGCCAGCAGCTTAGGGCCAGTCAGAGAGACCCAGTACTTC	CASSLGPVRETQYF
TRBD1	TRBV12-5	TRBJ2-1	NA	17	TGTGCTAGTGGTCCCTCAATCCGGGACAGGGGCCCCAATGAGCAGTTCTTC	CASGPSIRDRGPNEQFF
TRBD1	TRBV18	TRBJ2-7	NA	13	TGTGCCAGCTCAGGGGGACAGACCTACGAGCAGTACTTC	CASSGGQTYEQYF
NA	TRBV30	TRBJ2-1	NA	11	TGTGCCTGGAGGGGTCAGGATGAGCAGTTCTTC	CAWRGQDEQFF
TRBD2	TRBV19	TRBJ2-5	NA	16	TGTGCCAGTAGTATAGGACTAGCGGGAGGAGGAGGGGCCCAGTACTTC	CASSIGLAGGGGAQYF
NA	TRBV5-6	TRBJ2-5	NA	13	TGTGCCAGCAGCTTGGTCAGTCAAGAGACCCAGTACTTC	CASSLVSQETQYF
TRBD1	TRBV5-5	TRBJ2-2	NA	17	TGTGCCAGCAGCTCCTTCTACCGCCGGGACAGTACCGGGGAGCTGTTTTTT	CASSSFYRRDSTGELFF
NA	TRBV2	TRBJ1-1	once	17	TGTGCCAGCAGTGAAGCGCGAAGGGGCTTGATGAACACTGAAGCTTTCTTT	CASSEARRGLMNTEAFF
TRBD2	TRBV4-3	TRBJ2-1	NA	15	TGCGCCAGCAGCCCACGAGCGGGAGACTACAATGAGCAGTTCTTC	CASSPRAGDYNEQFF
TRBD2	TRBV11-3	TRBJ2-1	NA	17	TGTGCCAGCAGCTTAGGCAGGGGACTAGCGGGAGCGGGGGAGCAGTTCTTC	CASSLGRGLAGAGEQFF
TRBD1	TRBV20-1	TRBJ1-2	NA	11	TGCATGTTGGGACAGAGCTATGGCTACACCTTC	CMLGQSYGYTF
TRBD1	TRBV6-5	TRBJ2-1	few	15	TGTGCCAGCAAACTCTCACAGGGGCCGTACAATGAGCAGTTCTTC	CASKLSQGPYNEQFF
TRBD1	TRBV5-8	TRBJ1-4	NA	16	TGTGCCAGCAGCTTGTTCGGACAGGGGGCTAATGAAAAACTGTTTTTT	CASSLFGQGANEKLFF
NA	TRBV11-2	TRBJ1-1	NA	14	TGTGCCAGCAGCGAGGGATCTTTCGACACTGAAGCTTTCTTT	CASSEGSFDTEAFF
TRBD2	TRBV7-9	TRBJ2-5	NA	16	TGTGCCAGCAGCTTGGGACTAGCGGGGAGACAAGAGACCCAGTACTTC	CASSLGLAGRQETQYF